Each of the 5 T cell receptor beta chains below was sequenced from the same sample in a study of CD8 T cells in Susac syndrome. An input of roughly 0.5 to 1 ug of RNA was subjected to reverse transcription using random hexamers. TCRdb re-called the immunoSEQ multiplex PCR reads through MiXCR, storing one row per CDR3 protein. In the table there are about 180,000 distinct CDR3 sequences, 95% of which are singletons. Sequencing used CD8+ T cells from PBMCs. Source of these receptors: a human donor with multiple sclerosis.

The chain combines TRBV27 with TRBJ2-1; the match to TRBD1 covers 7 bases. Germline V gene lookup returns CDR1 MNHEY and CDR2 SMNVEV (reference sequence). V was clipped by 4 bases and J by 7 bases; unmatched bases: 16. This CDR3 comprises 17 residues. The CDR3 protein is CASSSHRTGRAVNEQFF. The DNA for the CDR3 is TGTGCCAGCAGTTCACACCGGACAGGCCGCGCAGTTAATGAGCAGTTCTTC.

This rearrangement joins TRBV28 to TRBJ1-2; possibly TRBD1 for D (5 bases). V was shortened by 10 bases and J by 3 bases, with 9 bases between the two germline ends. Germline assignment: CDR1 MDHEN and CDR2 SYDVKM. The CDR3 contains 11 residues. The CDR3 DNA is TGTGCCACCGGGGGGGACTATGGCTACACCTTC. Translating it yields CATGGDYGYTF.

The chain couples TRBV9 to TRBJ1-2; the D gene is possibly TRBD1 (6 bases). The germline V gene encodes CDR1 SGDLS and CDR2 YYNGEE. The CDR3 is 15 residues long. V lost 1 base to trimming and J lost 0 bases, with 10 bases between them. The CDR3 protein is CASSVSGGPNYGYTF. In DNA form, the CDR3 reads TGTGCCAGCAGCGTATCGGGGGGGCCTAACTATGGCTACACCTTC.

The J gene is TRBJ1-2, the V gene TRBV29-1; tentatively, D is TRBD1 (6 bases). Germline lookup yields CDR1 SQVTM and CDR2 ANQGSEA. Trimming took 6 bases from V and 8 from J, leaving 13 bases between them. There are 11 residues in the CDR3. In DNA form, the CDR3 reads TGCAGCGTACAGGGTCTGGTCGGCTACACCTTC. It yields the protein CSVQGLVGYTF.

This clonotype was counted a single time. The J gene is TRBJ1-1, the V gene TRBV13; TRBD1 matches 8 bases. J gave up 7 bases and V 5 bases, and 3 bases lay outside the gene matches. The germline CDR1 and CDR2 sequences are PRHDT and FYEKMQ (reference sequence). The CDR3 contains 12 residues. The chain's CDR3 is CASSGDRSEAFF. In DNA, the CDR3 is TGTGCCAGCAGCGGGGACAGGAGTGAAGCTTTCTTT.